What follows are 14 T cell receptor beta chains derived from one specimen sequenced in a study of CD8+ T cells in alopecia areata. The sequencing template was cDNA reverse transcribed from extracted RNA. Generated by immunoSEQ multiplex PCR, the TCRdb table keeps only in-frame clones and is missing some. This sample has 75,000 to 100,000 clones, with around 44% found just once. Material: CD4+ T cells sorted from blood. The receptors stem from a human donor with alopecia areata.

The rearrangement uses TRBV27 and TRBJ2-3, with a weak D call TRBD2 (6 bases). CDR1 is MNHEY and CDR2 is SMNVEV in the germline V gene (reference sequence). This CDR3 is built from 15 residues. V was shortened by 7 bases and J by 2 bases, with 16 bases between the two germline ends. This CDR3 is CASKPYRETTDTQYF. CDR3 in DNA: TGTGCCAGCAAACCGTATCGGGAGACCACAGATACGCAGTATTTT.

The chain's CDR3 is CASSPSPGTETQYF. CDR3 coding DNA: TGTGCCAGTAGTCCCTCCCCGGGGACCGAGACCCAGTACTTC. The rearrangement joins TRBV19 to TRBJ2-5; perhaps D is TRBD1 or TRBD2 (5 bases each). V shed 5 bases and J shed 5 bases, with 15 bases lying between them. The CDR3 runs 14 residues. Germline lookup yields CDR1 LNHDA and CDR2 SQIVND (reference sequence).

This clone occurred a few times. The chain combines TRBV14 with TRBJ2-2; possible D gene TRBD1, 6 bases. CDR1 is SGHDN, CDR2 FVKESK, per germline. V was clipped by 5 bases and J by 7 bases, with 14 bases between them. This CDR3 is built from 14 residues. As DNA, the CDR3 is TGTGCCAGCAGCTCACAGGGTATCGTCGGGGAGCTGTTTTTT. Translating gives CASSSQGIVGELFF. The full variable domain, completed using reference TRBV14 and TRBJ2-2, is EAGVTQFPSHSVIEKGQTVTLRCDPISGHDNLYWYRRVMGKEIKFLLHFVKESKQDESGMPNNRFLAERTGGTYSTLKVQPAELEDSGVYFCASSSQGIVGELFFGEGSRLTVL.

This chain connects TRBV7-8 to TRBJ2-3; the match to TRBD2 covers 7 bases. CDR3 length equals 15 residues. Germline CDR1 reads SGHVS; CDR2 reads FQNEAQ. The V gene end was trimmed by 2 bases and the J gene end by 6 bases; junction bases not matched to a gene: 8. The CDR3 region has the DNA TGTGCCAGCAGCTTAAGTCGGCAGGGAGGGGATACGCAGTATTTT. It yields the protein CASSLSRQGGDTQYF.

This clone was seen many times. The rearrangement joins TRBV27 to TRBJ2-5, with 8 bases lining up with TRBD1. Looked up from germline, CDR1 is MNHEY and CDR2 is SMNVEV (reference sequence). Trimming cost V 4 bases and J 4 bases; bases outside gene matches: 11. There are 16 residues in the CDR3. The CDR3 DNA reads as TGTGCCAGCAGTTCATTGGCGGGGCAGGGGGCAGAGACCCAGTACTTC. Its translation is CASSSLAGQGAETQYF.

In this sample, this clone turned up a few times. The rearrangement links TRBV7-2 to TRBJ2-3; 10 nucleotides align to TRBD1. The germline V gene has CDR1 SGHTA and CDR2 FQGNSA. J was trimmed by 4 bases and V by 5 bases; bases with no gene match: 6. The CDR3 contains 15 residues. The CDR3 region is CASSPDRGRADTQYF. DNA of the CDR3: TGTGCCAGCAGCCCGGACAGGGGGAGAGCAGATACGCAGTATTTT.

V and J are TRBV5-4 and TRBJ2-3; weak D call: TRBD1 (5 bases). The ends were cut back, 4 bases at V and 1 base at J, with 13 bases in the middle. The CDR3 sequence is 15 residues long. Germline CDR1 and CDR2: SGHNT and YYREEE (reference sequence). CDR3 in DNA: TGTGCCAGCAGCAAACAGGTTGCGGGCACAGATACGCAGTATTTT. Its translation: CASSKQVAGTDTQYF.

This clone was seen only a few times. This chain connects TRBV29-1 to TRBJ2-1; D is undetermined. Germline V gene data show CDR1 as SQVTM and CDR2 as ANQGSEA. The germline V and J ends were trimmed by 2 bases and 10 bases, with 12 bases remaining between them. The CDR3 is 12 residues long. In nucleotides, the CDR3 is TGCAGCGTTGAAAGGAGAGAAGAAGAGCAGTTCTTC. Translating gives CSVERREEEQFF.

CDR3 in amino acids: CASSLGQNNEQFF. CDR3 bases: TGTGCCAGCAGCTTGGGGCAGAACAATGAGCAGTTCTTC. The genes are TRBV11-2 and TRBJ2-1; D is possibly TRBD1 (5 bases). Trimming shortened V by 3 bases and J by 5 bases, and 8 bases separated the two germline ends. Germline-derived CDR1 and CDR2 are SGHAT and FQNNGV. The CDR3 runs to 13 residues.

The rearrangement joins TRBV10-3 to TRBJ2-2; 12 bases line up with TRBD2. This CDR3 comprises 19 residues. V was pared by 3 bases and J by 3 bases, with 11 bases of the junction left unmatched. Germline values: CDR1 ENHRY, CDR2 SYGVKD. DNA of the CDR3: TGTGCCATCAGTGATAGGACTAGCGGGAAGCTTTTGGACACCGGGGAGCTGTTTTTT. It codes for CAISDRTSGKLLDTGELFF.

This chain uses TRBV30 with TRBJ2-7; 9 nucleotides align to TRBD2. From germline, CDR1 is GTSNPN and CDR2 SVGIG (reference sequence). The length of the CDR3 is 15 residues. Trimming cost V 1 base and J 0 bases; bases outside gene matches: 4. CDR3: CAWSGSGGYSYEQYF. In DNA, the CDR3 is TGTGCCTGGAGTGGAAGCGGGGGGTACTCCTACGAGCAGTACTTC.

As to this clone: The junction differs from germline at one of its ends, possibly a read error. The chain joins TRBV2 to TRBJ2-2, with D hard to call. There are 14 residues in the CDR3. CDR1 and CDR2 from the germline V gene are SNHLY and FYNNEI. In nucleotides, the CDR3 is TGTGCCCGCAGGACGGCTACTAACACCGGGGAGCTGTTTTTT. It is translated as CARRTATNTGELFF.

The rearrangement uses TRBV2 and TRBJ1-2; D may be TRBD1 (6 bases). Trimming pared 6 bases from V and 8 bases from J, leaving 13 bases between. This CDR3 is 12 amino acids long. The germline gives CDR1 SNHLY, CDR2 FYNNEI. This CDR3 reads CASRERDNGYTF. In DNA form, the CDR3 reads TGTGCCAGCAGAGAAAGGGACAACGGCTACACCTTC.

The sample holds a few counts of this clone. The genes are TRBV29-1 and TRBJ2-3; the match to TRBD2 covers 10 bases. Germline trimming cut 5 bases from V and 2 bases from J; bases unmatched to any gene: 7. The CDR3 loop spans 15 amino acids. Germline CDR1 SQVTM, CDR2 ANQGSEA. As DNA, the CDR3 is TGCAGCGTTTCCTTACTAGCGGGAATCACAGATACGCAGTATTTT. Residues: CSVSLLAGITDTQYF.